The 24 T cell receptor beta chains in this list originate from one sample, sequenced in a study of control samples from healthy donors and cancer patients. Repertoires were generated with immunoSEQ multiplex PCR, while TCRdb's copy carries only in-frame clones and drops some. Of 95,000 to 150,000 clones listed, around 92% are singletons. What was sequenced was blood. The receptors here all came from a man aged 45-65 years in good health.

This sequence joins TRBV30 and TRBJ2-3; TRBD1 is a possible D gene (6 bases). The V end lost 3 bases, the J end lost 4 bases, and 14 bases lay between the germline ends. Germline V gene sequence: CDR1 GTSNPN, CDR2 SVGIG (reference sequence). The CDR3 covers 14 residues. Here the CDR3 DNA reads TGTGCCTGGAGGGACAGCTGGGGCCCAGATACGCAGTATTTT. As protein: CAWRDSWGPDTQYF.

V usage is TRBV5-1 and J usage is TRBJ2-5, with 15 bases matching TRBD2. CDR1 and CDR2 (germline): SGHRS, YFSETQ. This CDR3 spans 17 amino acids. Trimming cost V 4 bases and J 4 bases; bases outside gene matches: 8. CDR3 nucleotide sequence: TGCGCCAGCAGCCGGACTAGCGGGGGGGTATTTGGAGAGACCCAGTACTTC. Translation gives CASSRTSGGVFGETQYF. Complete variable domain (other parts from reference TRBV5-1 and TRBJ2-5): KAGVTQTPRYLIKTRGQQVTLSCSPISGHRSVSWYQQTPGQGLQFLFEYFSETQRNKGNFPGRFSGRQFSNSRSEMNVSTLELGDSALYLCASSRTSGGVFGETQYFGPGTRLLVL.

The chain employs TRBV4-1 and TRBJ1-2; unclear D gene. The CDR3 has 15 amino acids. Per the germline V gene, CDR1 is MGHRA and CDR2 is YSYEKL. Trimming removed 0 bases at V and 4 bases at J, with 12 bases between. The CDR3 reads CASSQDPGRGYGYTF. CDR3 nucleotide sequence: TGCGCCAGCAGCCAAGATCCCGGTCGGGGCTATGGCTACACCTTC.

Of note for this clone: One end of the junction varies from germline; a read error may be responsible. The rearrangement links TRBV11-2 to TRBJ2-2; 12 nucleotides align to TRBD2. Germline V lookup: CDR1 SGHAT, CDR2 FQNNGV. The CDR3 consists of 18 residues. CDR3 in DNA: TGTGCCAGCAGCCCTAACCCCACTAGCGGGGGGAACGCCGGGGAGCTGTTTTTT. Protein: CASSPNPTSGGNAGELFF.

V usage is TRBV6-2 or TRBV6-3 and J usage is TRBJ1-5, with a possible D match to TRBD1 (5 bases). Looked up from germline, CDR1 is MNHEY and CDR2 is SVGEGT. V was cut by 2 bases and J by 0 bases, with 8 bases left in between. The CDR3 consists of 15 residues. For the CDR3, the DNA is TGTGCCAGCAGTTACGGGGGACCTAGCAATCAGCCCCAGCATTTT. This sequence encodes CASSYGGPSNQPQHF.

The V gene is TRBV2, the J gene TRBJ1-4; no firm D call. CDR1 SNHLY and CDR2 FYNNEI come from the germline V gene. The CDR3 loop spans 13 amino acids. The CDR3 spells CAGNGATNEKLFF. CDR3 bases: TGTGCGGGGAACGGAGCAACTAATGAAAAACTGTTTTTT.

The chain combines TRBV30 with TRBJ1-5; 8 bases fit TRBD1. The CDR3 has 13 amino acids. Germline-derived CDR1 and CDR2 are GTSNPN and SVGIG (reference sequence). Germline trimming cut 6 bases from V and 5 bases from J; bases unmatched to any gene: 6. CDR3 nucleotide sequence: TGTGCCTGTACAGGGGGAGAGGATCAGCCCCAGCATTTT. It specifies CACTGGEDQPQHF.

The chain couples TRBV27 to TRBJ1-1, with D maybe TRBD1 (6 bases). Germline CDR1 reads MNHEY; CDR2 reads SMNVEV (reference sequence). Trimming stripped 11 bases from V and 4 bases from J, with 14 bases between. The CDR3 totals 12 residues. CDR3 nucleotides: TGTGCCGGGTCCCCAGGGGCCACTGAAGCTTTCTTT. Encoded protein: CAGSPGATEAFF.

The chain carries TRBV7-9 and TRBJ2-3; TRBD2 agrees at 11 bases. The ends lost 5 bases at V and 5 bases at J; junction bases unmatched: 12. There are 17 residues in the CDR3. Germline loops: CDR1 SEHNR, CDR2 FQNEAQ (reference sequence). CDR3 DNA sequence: TGTGCCAGCAGCCCAAACCTAGCGGGGGGCCGCAAAGATACGCAGTATTTT. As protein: CASSPNLAGGRKDTQYF.

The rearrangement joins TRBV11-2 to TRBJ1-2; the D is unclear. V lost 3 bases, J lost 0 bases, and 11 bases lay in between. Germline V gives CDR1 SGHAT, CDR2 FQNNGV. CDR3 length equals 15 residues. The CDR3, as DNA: TGTGCCAGCAGCTTCGATAGAACCCCTAACTATGGCTACACCTTC. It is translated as CASSFDRTPNYGYTF. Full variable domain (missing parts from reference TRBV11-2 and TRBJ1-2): EAGVAQSPRYKIIEKRQSVAFWCNPISGHATLYWYQQILGQGPKLLIQFQNNGVVDDSQLPKDRFSAERLKGVDSTLKIQPAKLEDSAVYLCASSFDRTPNYGYTFGSGTRLTVV.

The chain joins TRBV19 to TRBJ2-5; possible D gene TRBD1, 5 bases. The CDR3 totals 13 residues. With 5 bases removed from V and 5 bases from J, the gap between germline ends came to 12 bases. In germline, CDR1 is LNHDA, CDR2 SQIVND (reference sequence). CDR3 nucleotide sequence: TGTGCCAGTAGTGAAGGGGTTCGGGAGACCCAGTACTTC. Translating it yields CASSEGVRETQYF.

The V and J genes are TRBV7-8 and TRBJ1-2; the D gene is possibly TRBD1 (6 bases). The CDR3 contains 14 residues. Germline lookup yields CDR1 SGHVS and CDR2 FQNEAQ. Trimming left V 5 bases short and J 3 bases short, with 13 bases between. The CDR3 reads CASSRERTDYGYTF. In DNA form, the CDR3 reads TGTGCCAGCAGCCGAGAGAGGACAGACTATGGCTACACCTTC.

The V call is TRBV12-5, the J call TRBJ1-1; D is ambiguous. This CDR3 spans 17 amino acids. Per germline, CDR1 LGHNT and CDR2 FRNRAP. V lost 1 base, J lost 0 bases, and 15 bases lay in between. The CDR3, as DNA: TGTGCTAGTGGTTTGGGTCTTTCGACGGCATTGAACACTGAAGCTTTCTTT. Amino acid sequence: CASGLGLSTALNTEAFF.

Here the CDR3 DNA reads TGTGCCAGCAGCGTAGATGGGGTCGGAACCTACGAGCAGTACTTC. Encoded protein: CASSVDGVGTYEQYF. The chain combines TRBV9 with TRBJ2-7; D not resolved. CDR3 length: 15 residues. Trimming took 0 bases from V and 2 from J, leaving 12 bases between them. Germline lookup yields CDR1 SGDLS and CDR2 YYNGEE.

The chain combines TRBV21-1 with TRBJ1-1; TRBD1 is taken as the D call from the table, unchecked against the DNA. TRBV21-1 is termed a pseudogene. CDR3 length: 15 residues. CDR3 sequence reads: CASSRGDRGGTEAFF. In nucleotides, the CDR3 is TGTGCCAGCAGCAGAGGCGACAGGGGAGGGACTGAAGCTTTCTTT.

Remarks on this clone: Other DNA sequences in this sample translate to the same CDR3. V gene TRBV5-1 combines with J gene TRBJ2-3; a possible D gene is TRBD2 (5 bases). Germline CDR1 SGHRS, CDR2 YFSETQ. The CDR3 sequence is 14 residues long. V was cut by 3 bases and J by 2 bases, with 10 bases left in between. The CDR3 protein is CASSSGGYTDTQYF. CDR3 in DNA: TGCGCCAGCAGCTCCGGCGGGTACACAGATACGCAGTATTTT.

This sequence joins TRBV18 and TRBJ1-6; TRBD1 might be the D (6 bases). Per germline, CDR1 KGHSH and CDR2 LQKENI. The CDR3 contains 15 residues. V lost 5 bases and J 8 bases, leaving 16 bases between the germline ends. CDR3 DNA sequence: TGTGCCAGCTCAGATCAGGGGACGGGGCATTCACCCCTCCACTTT. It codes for CASSDQGTGHSPLHF.

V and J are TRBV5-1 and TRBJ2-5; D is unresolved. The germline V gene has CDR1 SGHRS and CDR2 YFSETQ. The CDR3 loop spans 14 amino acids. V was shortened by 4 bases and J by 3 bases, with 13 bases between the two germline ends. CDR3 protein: CASSLDARKETQYF. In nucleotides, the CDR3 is TGCGCCAGCAGCCTAGACGCAAGGAAAGAGACCCAGTACTTC.

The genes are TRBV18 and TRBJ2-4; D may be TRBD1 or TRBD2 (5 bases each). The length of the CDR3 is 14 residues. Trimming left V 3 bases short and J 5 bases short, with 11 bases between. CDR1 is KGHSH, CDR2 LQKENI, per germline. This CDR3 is CASSPGVPENIQYF. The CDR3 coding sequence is TGTGCCAGCTCACCGGGGGTCCCAGAAAACATTCAGTACTTC. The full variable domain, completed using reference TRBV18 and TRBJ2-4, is NAGVMQNPRHLVRRRGQEARLRCSPMKGHSHVYWYRQLPEEGLKFMVYLQKENIIDESGMPKERFSAEFPKEGPSILRIQQVVRGDSAAYFCASSPGVPENIQYFGAGTRLSVL.

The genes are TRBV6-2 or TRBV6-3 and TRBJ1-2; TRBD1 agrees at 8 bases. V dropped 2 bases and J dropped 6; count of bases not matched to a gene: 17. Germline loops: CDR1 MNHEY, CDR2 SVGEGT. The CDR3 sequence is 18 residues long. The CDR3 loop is CASSYPRQDRALLDGYTF. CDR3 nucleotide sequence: TGTGCCAGCAGTTACCCCCGGCAGGACAGGGCCCTTCTAGATGGCTACACCTTC.

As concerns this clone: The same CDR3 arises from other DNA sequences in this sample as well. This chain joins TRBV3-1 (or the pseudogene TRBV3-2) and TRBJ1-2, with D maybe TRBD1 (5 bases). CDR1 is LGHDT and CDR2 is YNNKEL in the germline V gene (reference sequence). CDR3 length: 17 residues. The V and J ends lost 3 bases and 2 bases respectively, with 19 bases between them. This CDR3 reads CASSQEAWRGGNYGYTF. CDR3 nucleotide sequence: TGTGCCAGCAGCCAGGAGGCGTGGAGGGGAGGAAACTATGGCTACACCTTC.

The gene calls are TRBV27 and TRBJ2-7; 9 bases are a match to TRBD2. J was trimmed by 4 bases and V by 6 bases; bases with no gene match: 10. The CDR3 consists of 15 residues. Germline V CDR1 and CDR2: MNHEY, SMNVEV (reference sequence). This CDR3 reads CASSPSPSGDYEQYF. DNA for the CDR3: TGTGCCAGCAGCCCTTCCCCTAGCGGGGATTACGAGCAGTACTTC.

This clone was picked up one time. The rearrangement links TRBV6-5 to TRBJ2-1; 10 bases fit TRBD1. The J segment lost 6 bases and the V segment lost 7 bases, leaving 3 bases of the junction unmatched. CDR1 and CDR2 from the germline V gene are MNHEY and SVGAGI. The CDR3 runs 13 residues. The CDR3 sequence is CASTRTGGNEQFF. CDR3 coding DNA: TGTGCCAGCACGAGGACAGGGGGCAATGAGCAGTTCTTC.

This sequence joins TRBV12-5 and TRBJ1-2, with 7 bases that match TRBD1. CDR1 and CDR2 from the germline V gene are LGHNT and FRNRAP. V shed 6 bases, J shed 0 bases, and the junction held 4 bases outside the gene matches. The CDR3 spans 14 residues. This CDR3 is CASGQQGSNYGYTF. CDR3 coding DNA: TGTGCTAGTGGCCAACAGGGGTCTAACTATGGCTACACCTTC.